A single T cell receptor (beta chain) is shown here with its context. The antigen remains unidentified. The protocol was immunoSEQ multiplex PCR, while the TCRdb copy is restricted to in-frame clones and leaves out a portion. The sample shows about 85,000 clones, 75% to 95% of them seen only once. This sample was taken from a study of T cell responses to AZD1222 COVID-19 vaccine. Findings and limits, study-wide: Spike-specific TCR breadth and depth were elevated following two AZD1222 doses. Spike was spanned by vaccine-associated CD4 TCRs, which were dominant at 160-218 and 743-854. Mostly white British, mostly female donors; authors suggested clonal diversity may be underestimated.

This CDR3 contains 13 residues. From germline, CDR1 is MDHEN and CDR2 SYDVKM. V dropped 1 base and J dropped 5 bases, with 7 bases sitting between them. The chain employs TRBV28 and TRBJ2-3, with D possibly being TRBD1 (5 bases). The sequence was obtained from an adult who received the AZD1222 COVID-19 vaccine. The sample here was peripheral blood, taken 28 days after the second AZD1222 dose. In DNA form, the CDR3 reads TGTGCCAGCAGTTTATCAGACAGAGATACGCAGTATTTT. Residues: CASSLSDRDTQYF.